A single sample gave rise to the 17 T cell receptor beta chains below, sequenced in a study of cytomegalovirus exposure and HLA in healthy donors. Both 60 Vbeta primers and 13 Jbeta primers went into the PCR. TCRdb keeps only in-frame clones here, not all; method: immunoSEQ multiplex PCR. The top ten hold roughly 2% of the sample, which has about 160,000 clones, approximately 72% seen once. Sample: PBMCs. The origin of the receptors is a female donor in good health and CMV-seronegative.

The gene calls are TRBV19 and TRBJ1-5, with 10 positions matching TRBD1. Trimming removed 5 bases from V and 6 bases from J; junction bases left unmatched: 7. Germline CDR1 LNHDA, CDR2 SQIVND (reference sequence). The CDR3 covers 15 residues. CDR3 sequence (DNA): TGTGCCAGTAGTGTAGGGACAGGGGAGGTTCAGCCCCAGCATTTT. Its translation is CASSVGTGEVQPQHF.

This chain uses TRBV6-5 with TRBJ2-2; no clear D. The germline V gene encodes CDR1 MNHEY and CDR2 SVGAGI. The ends were cut back, 5 bases at V and 3 bases at J, with 4 bases in the middle. The length of the CDR3 is 12 residues. Here the CDR3 reads CASSPHTGELFF. CDR3 coding DNA: TGTGCCAGCAGTCCTCACACCGGGGAGCTGTTTTTT.

The chain recombines TRBV6-4 with TRBJ2-1, with a tentative D call TRBD2 (6 bases). V lost 4 bases, J lost 0 bases, and 7 bases lay in between. Germline lookup yields CDR1 MRHNA and CDR2 SNTAGT. This CDR3 has 14 residues. CDR3 loop: CASSAGDSYNEQFF. CDR3 nucleotides: TGTGCCAGCAGTGCGGGGGACTCCTACAATGAGCAGTTCTTC.

The chain joins TRBV14 to TRBJ1-1, with unresolved D. V was trimmed by 0 bases and J by 4 bases, leaving 9 bases between them. Germline V gives CDR1 SGHDN, CDR2 FVKESK. This CDR3 region has 14 residues. CDR3 protein: CASSQEHGGTEAFF. DNA for the CDR3: TGTGCCAGCAGCCAAGAGCACGGAGGCACTGAAGCTTTCTTT.

V and J are TRBV21-1 and TRBJ1-6; the table names TRBD1, a call not compared with the DNA. TRBV21-1 is a pseudogene. There are 17 residues in the CDR3. The CDR3 DNA reads TGTGCCAGCAGCATAACGGGCCTGACAGGGACTTCTTCACCCCTCCACTTT. Its protein is CASSITGLTGTSSPLHF.

About this clone itself: This CDR3 is also generated by other DNA sequences in the sample. The V call is TRBV7-3, the J call TRBJ2-5, with 9 nucleotides matching TRBD2. This CDR3 is 15 amino acids long. Germline CDR1 is SGHTA and CDR2 is FQGTGA. J was trimmed by 3 bases and V by 1 base; bases with no gene match: 3. The CDR3 spells CASSLNAGGEETQYF. As DNA, the CDR3 is TGTGCCAGCAGCTTAAATGCGGGGGGGGAAGAGACCCAGTACTTC.

This clone was counted only a few times. The gene calls are TRBV4-2 and TRBJ2-1; possibly TRBD1 for D (5 bases). V was clipped by 3 bases and J by 4 bases, with 10 bases between them. This CDR3 contains 14 residues. Germline assignment: CDR1 LGHNA and CDR2 YNFKEQ. CDR3 nucleotides: TGTGCCAGCAGCCACAGGGATGGGTACAATGAGCAGTTCTTC. Translation: CASSHRDGYNEQFF.

The J gene is TRBJ2-1, the V gene TRBV7-3; D ambiguous. CDR1 and CDR2 from the germline V gene are SGHTA and FQGTGA. V gave up 2 bases and J gave up 4 bases, with 9 bases separating them. This CDR3 is 14 amino acids long. As DNA, the CDR3 is TGTGCCAGCAGCTTACTAGGTACTTACAATGAGCAGTTCTTC. This encodes CASSLLGTYNEQFF. The full variable domain, its missing parts supplied by reference TRBV7-3 and TRBJ2-1, is GAGVSQTPSNKVTEKGKYVELRCDPISGHTALYWYRQSLGQGPEFLIYFQGTGAADDSGLPNDRFFAVRPEGSVSTLKIQRTERGDSAVYLCASSLLGTYNEQFFGPGTRLTVL.

A note on this clone: The junction departs from the called germline gene at one end, perhaps through a read error. The V and J genes are TRBV19 and TRBJ2-5, with D tentatively TRBD1 (6 bases). CDR1 LNHDA and CDR2 SQIVND come from the germline V gene (reference sequence). The CDR3 totals 14 residues. The CDR3 sequence is CASGIGQGRETQYF. For the CDR3, the DNA is TGTGCCAGTGGTATAGGGCAGGGGAGAGAGACCCAGTACTTC.

A single count supports this clone. The genes are TRBV5-6 and TRBJ2-4; 13 nucleotides align to TRBD2. This CDR3 is built from 17 residues. Losses at the gene ends were 1 base for V and 4 bases for J; bases not matched to a gene: 5. Germline CDR1 reads SGHDT; CDR2 reads YYEEEE. The CDR3 nucleotides are TGTGCCAGCAGCTTGACGACTAGCGGGGGGAGGAAAAACATTCAGTACTTC. As protein: CASSLTTSGGRKNIQYF.

This chain joins TRBV6-4 and TRBJ1-1; 8 bases map to TRBD1. The CDR3 extends over 15 amino acids. From germline, CDR1 is MRHNA and CDR2 SNTAGT. The J segment lost 4 bases and the V segment lost 7 bases, leaving 11 bases of the junction unmatched. CDR3 in amino acids: CASKSGVGQATEAFF. DNA for the CDR3: TGTGCCAGCAAATCAGGAGTGGGACAGGCCACTGAAGCTTTCTTT.

The chain has TRBV7-9 and TRBJ2-7; 12 bases match TRBD1. Germline V lookup: CDR1 SEHNR, CDR2 FQNEAQ (reference sequence). The CDR3 spans 15 residues. The ends lost 5 bases at V and 7 bases at J; junction bases unmatched: 9. The CDR3 DNA is TGTGCCAGCAGCCGTCCGGGACAGGGGGCGAGGGAGCAGTACTTC. It translates to CASSRPGQGAREQYF.

The V call is TRBV2, the J call TRBJ1-1, with TRBD1 matching over 10 bases. The CDR3 contains 13 residues. CDR1 SNHLY and CDR2 FYNNEI come from the germline V gene. Trimming cost V 7 bases and J 11 bases; bases outside gene matches: 10. The CDR3 is CASTEVDRGPAFF. The CDR3, as DNA: TGTGCCAGCACCGAGGTTGACAGGGGGCCGGCTTTCTTT.

The chain employs TRBV7-6 and TRBJ1-6, with D possibly being TRBD1 (6 bases). Germline V gene data show CDR1 as SGHVS and CDR2 as FNYEAQ. Trimming removed 5 bases from V and 7 bases from J, with 12 bases in between. CDR3 length equals 14 residues. CDR3 in amino acids: CASSPLGGNSPLHF. CDR3 DNA sequence: TGTGCCAGCAGCCCGCTAGGGGGAAATTCACCCCTCCACTTT.

This sequence joins TRBV10-3 and TRBJ2-3; 9 bases fit TRBD2. The V and J ends lost 7 bases and 6 bases, in that order; junction bases with no gene match: 8. The CDR3 has 14 amino acids. Germline CDR1 is ENHRY and CDR2 is SYGVKD. The CDR3 sequence is CAIKLAGVADTQYF. In nucleotides, the CDR3 is TGTGCCATCAAATTAGCGGGAGTAGCGGATACGCAGTATTTT.

V gene TRBV5-5 combines with J gene TRBJ1-4, with unresolved D. The germline V and J ends were trimmed by 0 bases and 8 bases, with 8 bases remaining between them. Germline V gene sequence: CDR1 SGHKS, CDR2 YYEKEE (reference sequence). This CDR3 spans 13 amino acids. This CDR3 is CASSLGTGEKLFF. In nucleotides, the CDR3 is TGTGCCAGCAGCTTGGGGACGGGGGAAAAACTGTTTTTT.

This clone occurred once. In the same sample, other DNA sequences code for this CDR3. V usage is TRBV6-5 and J usage is TRBJ2-1; no firm D call. This CDR3 spans 11 amino acids. Trimming removed 2 bases from V and 9 bases from J, with 5 bases in between. Germline CDR1 MNHEY, CDR2 SVGAGI. The CDR3 coding sequence is TGTGCCAGCAGTTACGCCGGTGAGCAGTTCTTC. This translates into CASSYAGEQFF.